The rows below give T cell receptor beta chains drawn from one sample of a study of T cells in Graves' hyperthyroidism and ophthalmopathy. TCRdb reprocessed the multiplex PCR reads via MiXCR and lists one record per CDR3 protein. The data show approximately 630,000 distinct CDR3 sequences, 15% to 20% seen once. Sequenced material: blood. These receptors all come from a woman aged 25 to 39 with Graves' hyperthyroidism. Each CDR3 is given without its conserved first and last residue. D genes are given only for firm matches. Clone size is given for some rows only: seen once, a few or many times, or a class if the clone is expanded.

TRBV11-2 | TRBD1 | many | ASSSESSGTGDHEQY
TRBV27 | - | - | ASPTVSSNQETQY
TRBV28 | TRBD1 | many | ASSTQGQGAGEAF
TRBV28 | TRBD1 | - | ASSLGILGLGTGPFTGELF
TRBV12-3/TRBV12-4 | - | many | ASSFGGREPQH
TRBV30 | - | many | AWEGGTSYNEQF
TRBV6-1 | TRBD1 | - | ATTKGQGSEQY
TRBV7-3 | TRBD1 | - | ASSPAPGQGGNIQY
TRBV30 | - | many | AWSRVAGELF
TRBV3-1 | - | many | ASSQERISGNTIY
TRBV27 | - | - | ASSFSTGTYEQY
TRBV29-1 | TRBD2 | many | SVEFGSGRPSTDTQY
TRBV11-1 | - | many | ASSRRFGRRDSAQY
TRBV29-1 | - | - | SVGGGDYGYT
TRBV6-2/TRBV6-3 | TRBD2 | few | ASSYPPRAVSGRFLSYNEQF
TRBV19 | TRBD1 | - | ASSIVTGTGIQPQH
TRBV19 | - | - | ASRRQTTNTGELF
TRBV6-1 | TRBD1 | few | ASSEKQGASNQPQH
TRBV5-1 | - | many | ASSLASVSGDTQY
TRBV5-4 | TRBD2 | few | ASSPALAGGADEQF
TRBV28 | TRBD1 | many | ASSAGQGRTNEQF
TRBV28 | TRBD2 | many | ACITSGSWNEQF
TRBV7-9 | TRBD1 | few | ASSQGQGGRNEQF
TRBV19 | - | few | ASTPTGTGELF
TRBV3-1 | - | few | ASSQGRTLTNQPQH
TRBV20-1 | TRBD2 | few | SARARTGFGLAGTYEQY
TRBV5-4 | TRBD1 | few | ASSSQGLGYGYT
TRBV20-1 | TRBD2 | many | SADLPSGARYEQY
TRBV28 | - | many | ASSFVAGGDTQY
TRBV2 | - | many | ASSDPGPSTDTQY
TRBV6-2/TRBV6-3 | - | many | ASRISGYQNIQY
TRBV7-9 | - | few | ASSLELTGLRSDTQY
TRBV10-1 | - | - | ASSESGKDTQY
TRBV20-1 | - | many | SARDGRPSQY
TRBV12-3/TRBV12-4 | - | many | ASSFIDTQY
TRBV5-5 | - | many | ASSSGWNSPLH
TRBV11-2 | - | many | ASSLEGGGPYEQY
TRBV28 | TRBD2 | - | ASSYPGLAAYEQY
TRBV12-3/TRBV12-4 | - | many | ASSPGGGTAHEQY
TRBV7-2 | - | - | ASSFRYQETQY
TRBV6-1 | TRBD2 | - | ASSWTSGMRSDTQY
TRBV7-2 | - | - | ASSLAVSQPQH
TRBV11-2 | - | many | ASSSAREQF
TRBV7-9 | - | few | ASSLESGFPYEQY
TRBV5-1 | - | - | ASSLTGGIETQY
TRBV2 | - | many | ASRDPGLYGYT
TRBV20-1 | TRBD2 | - | SAEAGLAGGPNGELF
TRBV3-1 | TRBD1 | many | ASSQDYRYPGTGRTYEQY
TRBV5-1 | TRBD1 | many | ASSFPGQVRQF
TRBV13 | TRBD1 | - | ASSASPGQGVEEQF
TRBV6-1 | - | many | ASSYRDEPYEQY
TRBV28 | - | many | ASSLDGLTSTDTQY